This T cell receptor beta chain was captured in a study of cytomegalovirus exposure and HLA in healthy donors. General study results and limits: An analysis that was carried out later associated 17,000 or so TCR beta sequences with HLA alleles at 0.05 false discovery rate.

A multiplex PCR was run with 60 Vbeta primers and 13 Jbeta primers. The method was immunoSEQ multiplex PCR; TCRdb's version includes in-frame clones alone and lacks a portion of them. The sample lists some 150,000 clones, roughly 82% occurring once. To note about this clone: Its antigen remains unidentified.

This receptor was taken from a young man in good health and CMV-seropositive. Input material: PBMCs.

CDR3 nucleotide sequence: TGTGCCAGCAGCCAGACAGGGCGGGACAGAACTAATGAAAAACTGTTTTTT. Translation: CASSQTGRDRTNEKLFF. The genes are TRBV27 and TRBJ1-4; 7 nucleotides align to TRBD1. Germline CDR1 is MNHEY and CDR2 is SMNVEV (reference sequence). The CDR3 runs to 17 residues. The ends lost 6 bases at V and 1 base at J; junction bases unmatched: 11. The entire variable domain, with the rest obtained from reference TRBV27 and TRBJ1-4, is as follows: EAQVTQNPRYLITVTGKKLTVTCSQNMNHEYMSWYRQDPGLGLRQIYYSMNVEVTDKGDVPEGYKVSRKEKRNFPLILESPSPNQTSLYFCASSQTGRDRTNEKLFFGSGTQLSVL.